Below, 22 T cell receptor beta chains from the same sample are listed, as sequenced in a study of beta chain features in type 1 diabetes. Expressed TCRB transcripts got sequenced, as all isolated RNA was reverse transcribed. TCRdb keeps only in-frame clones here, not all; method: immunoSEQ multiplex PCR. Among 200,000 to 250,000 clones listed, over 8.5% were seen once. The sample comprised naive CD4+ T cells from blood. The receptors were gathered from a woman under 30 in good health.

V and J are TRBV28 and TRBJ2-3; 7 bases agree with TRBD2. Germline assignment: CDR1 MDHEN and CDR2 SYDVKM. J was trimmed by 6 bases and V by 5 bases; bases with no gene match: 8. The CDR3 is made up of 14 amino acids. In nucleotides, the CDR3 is TGTGCCAGCAGTACGCCTGGGAGGGATGATACGCAGTATTTT. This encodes CASSTPGRDDTQYF. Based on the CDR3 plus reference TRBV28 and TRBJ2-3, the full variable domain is DVKVTQSSRYLVKRTGEKVFLECVQDMDHENMFWYRQDPGLGLRLIYFSYDVKMKEKGDIPEGYSVSREKKERFSLILESASTNQTSMYLCASSTPGRDDTQYFGPGTRLTVL.

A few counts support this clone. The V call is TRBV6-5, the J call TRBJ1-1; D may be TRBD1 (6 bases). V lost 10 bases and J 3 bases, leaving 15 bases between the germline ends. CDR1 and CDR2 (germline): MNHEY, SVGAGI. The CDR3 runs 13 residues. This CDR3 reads CAIFSQGYTEAFF. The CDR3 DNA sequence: TGTGCCATCTTCTCTCAGGGGTACACTGAAGCTTTCTTT.

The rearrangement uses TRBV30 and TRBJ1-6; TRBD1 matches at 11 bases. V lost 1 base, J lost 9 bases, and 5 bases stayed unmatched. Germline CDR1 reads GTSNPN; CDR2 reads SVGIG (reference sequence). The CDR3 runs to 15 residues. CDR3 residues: CAWSDSGTGGSPLHF. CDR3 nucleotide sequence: TGTGCCTGGAGTGACTCCGGGACAGGGGGTTCACCCCTCCACTTT.

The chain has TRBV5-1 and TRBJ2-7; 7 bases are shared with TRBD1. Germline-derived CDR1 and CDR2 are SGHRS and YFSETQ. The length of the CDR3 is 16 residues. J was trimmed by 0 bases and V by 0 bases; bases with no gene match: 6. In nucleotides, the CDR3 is TGCGCCAGCAGCTTGGGAGTCAGGGGGTTCTCCTACGAGCAGTACTTC. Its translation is CASSLGVRGFSYEQYF.

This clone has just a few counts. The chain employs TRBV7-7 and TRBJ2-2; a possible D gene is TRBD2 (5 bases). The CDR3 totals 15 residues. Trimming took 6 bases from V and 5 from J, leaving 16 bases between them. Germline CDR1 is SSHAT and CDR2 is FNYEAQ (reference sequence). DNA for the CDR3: TGTGCCAGCAGTCCGGACTCGTCTAGGACCGGGGAGCTGTTTTTT. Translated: CASSPDSSRTGELFF.

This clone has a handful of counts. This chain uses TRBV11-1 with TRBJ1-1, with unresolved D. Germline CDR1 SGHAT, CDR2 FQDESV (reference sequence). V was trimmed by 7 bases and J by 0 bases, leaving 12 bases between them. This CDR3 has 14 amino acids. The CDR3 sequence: CASTPGLVNTEAFF. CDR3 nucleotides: TGTGCCAGCACCCCTGGACTTGTGAACACTGAAGCTTTCTTT.

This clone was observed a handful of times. The CDR3 protein is CASSWTGVGAGELFF. Written as DNA, the CDR3 is TGTGCCAGCAGCTGGACGGGAGTAGGGGCCGGGGAGCTGTTTTTT. The chain combines TRBV5-8 with TRBJ2-2; D is possibly TRBD2 (6 bases). V was cut by 3 bases and J by 6 bases, with 15 bases left in between. Germline values: CDR1 SGHTS, CDR2 YDEGEE. The CDR3 is 15 residues long.

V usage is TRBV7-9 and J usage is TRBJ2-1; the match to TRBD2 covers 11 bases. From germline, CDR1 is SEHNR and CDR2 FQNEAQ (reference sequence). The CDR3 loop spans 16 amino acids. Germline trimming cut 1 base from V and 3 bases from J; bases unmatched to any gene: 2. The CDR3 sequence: CASSLGGLADYNEQFF. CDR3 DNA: TGTGCCAGCAGCTTAGGGGGACTAGCGGACTACAATGAGCAGTTCTTC.

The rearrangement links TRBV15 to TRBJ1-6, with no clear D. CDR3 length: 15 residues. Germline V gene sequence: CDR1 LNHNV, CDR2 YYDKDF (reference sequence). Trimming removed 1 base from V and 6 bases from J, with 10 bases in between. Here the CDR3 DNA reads TGTGCCACCAGCAGAGCCTCGGGATTTAATTCACCCCTCCACTTT. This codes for CATSRASGFNSPLHF.

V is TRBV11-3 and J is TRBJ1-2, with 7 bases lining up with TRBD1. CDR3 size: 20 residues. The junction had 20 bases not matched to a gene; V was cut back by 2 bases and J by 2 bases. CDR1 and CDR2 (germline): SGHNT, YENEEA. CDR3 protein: CASSLFGPPRTGRGNYGYTF. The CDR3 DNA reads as TGTGCCAGCAGCTTATTTGGCCCGCCCCGGACAGGCCGAGGGAACTATGGCTACACCTTC.

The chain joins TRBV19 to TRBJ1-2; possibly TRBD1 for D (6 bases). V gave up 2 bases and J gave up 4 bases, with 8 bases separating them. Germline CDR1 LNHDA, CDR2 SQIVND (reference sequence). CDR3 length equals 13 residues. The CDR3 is CASSIKGGYGYTF. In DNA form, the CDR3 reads TGTGCCAGTAGTATAAAAGGGGGCTATGGCTACACCTTC.

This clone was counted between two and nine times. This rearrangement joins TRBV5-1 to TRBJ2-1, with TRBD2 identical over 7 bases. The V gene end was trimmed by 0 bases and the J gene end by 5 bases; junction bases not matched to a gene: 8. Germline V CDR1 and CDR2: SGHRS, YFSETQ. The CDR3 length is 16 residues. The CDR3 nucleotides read TGCGCCAGCAGCTTGGGGTGGTCTAGCGGCCACAATGAGCAGTTCTTC. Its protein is CASSLGWSSGHNEQFF.

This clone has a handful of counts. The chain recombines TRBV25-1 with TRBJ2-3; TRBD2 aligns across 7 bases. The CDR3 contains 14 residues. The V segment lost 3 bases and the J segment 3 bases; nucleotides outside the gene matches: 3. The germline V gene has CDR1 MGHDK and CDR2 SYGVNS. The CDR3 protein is CASSDAGETDTQYF. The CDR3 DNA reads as TGTGCCAGCAGTGATGCGGGAGAGACAGATACGCAGTATTTT.

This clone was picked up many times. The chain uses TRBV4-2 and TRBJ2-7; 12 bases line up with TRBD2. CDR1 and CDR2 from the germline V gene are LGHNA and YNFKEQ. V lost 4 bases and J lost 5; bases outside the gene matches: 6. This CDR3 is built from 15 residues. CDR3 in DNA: TGTGCCAGCAGCCGGCTAGCGGGAGGGCCCAACGAGCAGTACTTC. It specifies CASSRLAGGPNEQYF.

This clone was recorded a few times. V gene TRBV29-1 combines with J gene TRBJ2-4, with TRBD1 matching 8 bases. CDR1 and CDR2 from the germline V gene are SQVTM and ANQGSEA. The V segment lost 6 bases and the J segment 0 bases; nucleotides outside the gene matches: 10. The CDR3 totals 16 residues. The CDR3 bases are TGCAGCGTCGCGGTCACAGGGGGGCCAGCCAAAAACATTCAGTACTTC. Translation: CSVAVTGGPAKNIQYF. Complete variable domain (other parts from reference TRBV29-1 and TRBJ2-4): SAVISQKPSRDICQRGTSLTIQCQVDSQVTMMFWYRQQPGQSLTLIATANQGSEATYESGFVIDKFPISRPNLTFSTLTVSNMSPEDSSIYLCSVAVTGGPAKNIQYFGAGTRLSVL.

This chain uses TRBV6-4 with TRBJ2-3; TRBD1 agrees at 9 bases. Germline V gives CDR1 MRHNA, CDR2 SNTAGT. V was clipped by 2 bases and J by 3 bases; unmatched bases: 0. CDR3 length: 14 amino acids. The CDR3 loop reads CASSDGQGTDTQYF. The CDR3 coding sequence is TGTGCCAGCAGTGACGGACAGGGGACAGATACGCAGTATTTT.

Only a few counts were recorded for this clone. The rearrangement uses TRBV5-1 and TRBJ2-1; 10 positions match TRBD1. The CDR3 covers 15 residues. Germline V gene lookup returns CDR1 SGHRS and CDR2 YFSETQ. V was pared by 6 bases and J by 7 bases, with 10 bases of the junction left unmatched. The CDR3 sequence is CASKTPGQGRNEQFF. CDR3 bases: TGCGCCAGCAAAACGCCGGGACAGGGGAGAAATGAGCAGTTCTTC.

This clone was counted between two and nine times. DNA for the CDR3: TGCGCCAGCAGCTTGGTTGGGGGGGGCGGCGACGAGCAGTACTTC. Protein: CASSLVGGGGDEQYF. The rearrangement uses TRBV5-1 and TRBJ2-7, with TRBD2 as a possible D gene (7 bases). The germline V gene has CDR1 SGHRS and CDR2 YFSETQ. The CDR3 has 15 amino acids. The V end was cut by 0 bases, the J end by 5 bases, with 15 bases between. Full variable domain (rest looked up from reference TRBV5-1 and TRBJ2-7): KAGVTQTPRYLIKTRGQQVTLSCSPISGHRSVSWYQQTPGQGLQFLFEYFSETQRNKGNFPGRFSGRQFSNSRSEMNVSTLELGDSALYLCASSLVGGGGDEQYFGPGTRLTVT.

CDR3 region: CASSSPWGGRPHEQFF. In nucleotides, the CDR3 is TGTGCCAGCAGCTCCCCTTGGGGGGGCCGTCCCCATGAGCAGTTCTTC. The genes are TRBV7-2 and TRBJ2-1; TRBD2 is a possible D gene (7 bases). The CDR3 runs to 16 residues. Germline V gene sequence: CDR1 SGHTA, CDR2 FQGNSA. V was pared by 4 bases and J by 8 bases, with 21 bases between.

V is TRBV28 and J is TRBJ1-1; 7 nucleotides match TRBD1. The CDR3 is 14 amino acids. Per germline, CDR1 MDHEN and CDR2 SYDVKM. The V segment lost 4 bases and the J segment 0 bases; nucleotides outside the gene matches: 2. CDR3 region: CASSSQGLNTEAFF. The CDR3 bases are TGTGCCAGCAGTTCACAGGGGCTGAACACTGAAGCTTTCTTT.

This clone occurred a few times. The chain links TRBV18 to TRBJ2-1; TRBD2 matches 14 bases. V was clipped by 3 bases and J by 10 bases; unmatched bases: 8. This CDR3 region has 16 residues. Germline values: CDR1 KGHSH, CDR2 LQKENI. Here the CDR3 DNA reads TGTGCCAGCTCACCTAGACTAGCGGGAGGGCCGGGCGAGCAGTTCTTC. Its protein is CASSPRLAGGPGEQFF.

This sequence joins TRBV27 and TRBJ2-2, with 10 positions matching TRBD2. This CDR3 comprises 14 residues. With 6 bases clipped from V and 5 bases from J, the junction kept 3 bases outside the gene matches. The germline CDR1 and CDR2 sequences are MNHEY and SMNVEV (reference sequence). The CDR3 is CASRIAGGTGELFF. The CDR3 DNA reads TGTGCCAGCAGAATAGCGGGAGGAACCGGGGAGCTGTTTTTT.